Detailed here is one T cell receptor (beta chain). The data derive from a study of early T cells in non-severe SARS-CoV-2 infection. Individual cDNA molecules carried attached unique molecular identifiers. TCRdb independently ran MiXCR on the 5' RACE reads; one entry per CDR3 protein. The sample lists approximately 50,000 distinct CDR3 sequences, more than 6.5% occurring once. CDR3 size: 15 residues. Trimming shortened V by 5 bases and J by 2 bases, and 15 bases separated the two germline ends. Germline V gives CDR1 SGHRS, CDR2 YFSETQ. The sample was whole blood. This chain connects TRBV5-1 to TRBJ2-3; D may be TRBD2 (6 bases). This TCR was sampled from an adult who was a healthcare worker with PCR-confirmed SARS-CoV-2 infection or an uninfected control (not recorded which). The CDR3 protein is CASSRRDSYTDTQYF. The CDR3 coding sequence is TGCGCCAGCAGTCGCCGGGACTCCTACACAGATACGCAGTATTTT.